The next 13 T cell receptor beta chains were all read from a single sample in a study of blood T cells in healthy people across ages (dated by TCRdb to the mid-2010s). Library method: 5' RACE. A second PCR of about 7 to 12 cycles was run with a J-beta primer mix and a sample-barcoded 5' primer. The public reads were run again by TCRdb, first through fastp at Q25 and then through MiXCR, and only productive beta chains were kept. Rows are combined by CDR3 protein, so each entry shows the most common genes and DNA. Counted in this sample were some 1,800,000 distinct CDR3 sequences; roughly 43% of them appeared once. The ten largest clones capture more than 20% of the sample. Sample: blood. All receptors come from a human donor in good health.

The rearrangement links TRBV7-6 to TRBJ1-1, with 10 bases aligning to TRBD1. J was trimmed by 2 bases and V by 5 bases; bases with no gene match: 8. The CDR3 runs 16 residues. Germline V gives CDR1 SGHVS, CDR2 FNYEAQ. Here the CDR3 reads CASSPGTGAGNTEAFF. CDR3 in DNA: TGTGCCAGCAGCCCAGGGACAGGGGCAGGAAACACTGAAGCTTTCTTT.

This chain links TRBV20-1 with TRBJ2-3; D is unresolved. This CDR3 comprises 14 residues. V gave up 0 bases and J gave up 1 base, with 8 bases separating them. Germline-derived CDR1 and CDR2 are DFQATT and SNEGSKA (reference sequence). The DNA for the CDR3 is TGCAGTGCTAGAGATATCGGAGGCACAGATACGCAGTATTTT. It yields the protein CSARDIGGTDTQYF.

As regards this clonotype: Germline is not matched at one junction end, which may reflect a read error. Here the CDR3 DNA reads TGTGCCGGCAGCGAGGGGGTCTGGGGCTACACCTTC. Translation gives CAGSEGVWGYTF. This chain joins TRBV2 and TRBJ1-2; TRBD1 is a possible D gene (6 bases). The CDR3 spans 12 residues. CDR1 SNHLY and CDR2 FYNNEI come from the germline V gene.

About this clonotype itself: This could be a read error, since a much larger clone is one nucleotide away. CDR3: CASSLWQGQDSPPHF. In DNA form, the CDR3 reads TGTGCCAGCAGTTTATGGCAGGGGCAGGATTCACCCCCCCACTTT. The chain links TRBV28 to TRBJ1-6; TRBD1 might be the D (6 bases). Per the germline V gene, CDR1 is MDHEN and CDR2 is SYDVKM. CDR3 length: 15 residues.

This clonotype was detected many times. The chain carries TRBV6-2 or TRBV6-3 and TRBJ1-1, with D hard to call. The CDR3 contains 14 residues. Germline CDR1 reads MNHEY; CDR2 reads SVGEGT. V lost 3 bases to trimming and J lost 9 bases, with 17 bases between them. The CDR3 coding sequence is TGTGCCAGCAGTTATTTTCGTCAAGAGGGTAAAGCTTTCTTT. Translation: CASSYFRQEGKAFF.

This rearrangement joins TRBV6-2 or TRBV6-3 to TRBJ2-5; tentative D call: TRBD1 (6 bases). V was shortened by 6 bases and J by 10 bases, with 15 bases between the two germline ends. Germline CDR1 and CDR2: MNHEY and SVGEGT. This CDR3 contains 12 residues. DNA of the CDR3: TGTGCCAGCAGCTACAGAGGGGGAATCCAGTACTTC. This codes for CASSYRGGIQYF.

The CDR3 protein is CASSSPGYWANEQFF. The CDR3 DNA reads TGTGCCAGCAGTTCCCCGGGTTATTGGGCTAATGAGCAGTTCTTC. The chain couples TRBV28 to TRBJ2-1; D is undetermined. The CDR3 runs 15 residues. With 4 bases removed from V and 7 bases from J, the gap between germline ends came to 17 bases. Germline CDR1 and CDR2: MDHEN and SYDVKM.

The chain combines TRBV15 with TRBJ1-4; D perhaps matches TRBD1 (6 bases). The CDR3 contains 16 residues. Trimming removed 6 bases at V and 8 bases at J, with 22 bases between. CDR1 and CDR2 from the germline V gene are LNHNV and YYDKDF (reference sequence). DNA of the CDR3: TGTGCCACCAGAGGGGCGGCGGGGGGCCGGACCGAAAAACTGTTTTTT. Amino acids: CATRGAAGGRTEKLFF.

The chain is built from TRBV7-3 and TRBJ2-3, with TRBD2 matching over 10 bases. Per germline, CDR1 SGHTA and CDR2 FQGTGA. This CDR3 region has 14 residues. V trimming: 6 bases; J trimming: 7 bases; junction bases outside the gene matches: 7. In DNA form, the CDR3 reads TGTGCCAGCAGTTCTAGCGGGGGAGGGAATACGCAGTATTTT. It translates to CASSSSGGGNTQYF. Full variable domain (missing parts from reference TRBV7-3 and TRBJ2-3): GAGVSQTPSNKVTEKGKYVELRCDPISGHTALYWYRQSLGQGPEFLIYFQGTGAADDSGLPNDRFFAVRPEGSVSTLKIQRTERGDSAVYLCASSSSGGGNTQYFGPGTRLTVL.

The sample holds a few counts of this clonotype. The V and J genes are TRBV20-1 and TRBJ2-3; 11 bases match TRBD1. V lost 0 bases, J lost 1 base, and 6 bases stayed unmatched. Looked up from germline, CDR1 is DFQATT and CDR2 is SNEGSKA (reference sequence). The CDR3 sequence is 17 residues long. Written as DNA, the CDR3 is TGCAGTGCTAGAGATTGGACAGGGGGCGCGGGCACAGATACGCAGTATTTT. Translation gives CSARDWTGGAGTDTQYF.

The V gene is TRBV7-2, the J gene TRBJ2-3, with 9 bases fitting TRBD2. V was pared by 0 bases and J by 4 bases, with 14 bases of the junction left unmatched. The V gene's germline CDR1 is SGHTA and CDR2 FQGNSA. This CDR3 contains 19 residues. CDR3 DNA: TGTGCCAGCAGCTTAGCGCCAAGCGGGAGGACACTGGGGGCAGATACGCAGTATTTT. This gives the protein CASSLAPSGRTLGADTQYF.

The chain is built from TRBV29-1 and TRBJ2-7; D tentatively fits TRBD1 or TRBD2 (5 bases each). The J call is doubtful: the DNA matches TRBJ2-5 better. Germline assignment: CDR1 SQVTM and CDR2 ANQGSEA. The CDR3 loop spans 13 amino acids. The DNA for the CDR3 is TGCAGCGCCAACCTCTGGGGGAAAGAGACCCAGTACTTC. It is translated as CSANLWGKETQYF.

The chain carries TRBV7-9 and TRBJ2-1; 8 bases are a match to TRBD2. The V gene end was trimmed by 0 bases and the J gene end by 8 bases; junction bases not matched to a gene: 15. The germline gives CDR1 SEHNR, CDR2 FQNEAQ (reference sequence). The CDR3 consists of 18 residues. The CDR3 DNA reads TGTGCCAGCAGCTTAGCTTTGCGGGGGGCCCAATCCGATGATGAGCAGTTCTTC. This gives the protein CASSLALRGAQSDDEQFF. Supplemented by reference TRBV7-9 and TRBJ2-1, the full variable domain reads DTGVSQNPRHKITKRGQNVTFRCDPISEHNRLYWYRQTLGQGPEFLTYFQNEAQLEKSRLLSDRFSAERPKGSFSTLEIQRTEQGDSAMYLCASSLALRGAQSDDEQFFGPGTRLTVL.